Listed here are 24 T cell receptor beta chains from one sample, sequenced in a study of T cell changes during pregnancy in multiple sclerosis. Some clones are missing from TCRdb's copy, which holds only in-frame ones; the method was immunoSEQ multiplex PCR. The repertoire holds some 21,000 clones, roughly 89% seen once, with under 6% in the top ten. This sample comprised CD8+ T cells from peripheral blood mononuclear cells, obtained in the second trimester of pregnancy. These receptors were collected from a female donor in good health, enrolled as a control in a pregnancy study.

The chain combines TRBV6-5 with TRBJ1-1; D not resolved. This CDR3 contains 12 residues. Germline V gives CDR1 MNHEY, CDR2 SVGAGI. Trimming stripped 5 bases from V and 1 base from J, with 5 bases between. This CDR3 is CASSTGNTEAFF. CDR3 DNA sequence: TGTGCCAGCAGTACCGGGAACACTGAAGCTTTCTTT.

The V call is TRBV7-9, the J call TRBJ1-4; perhaps TRBD1 as D (5 bases). Germline V gene data show CDR1 as SEHNR and CDR2 as FQNEAQ (reference sequence). The CDR3 sequence is 13 residues long. Trimming took off 3 bases at V and 5 bases at J, with 7 bases between the two ends. Here the CDR3 reads CASSLTENEKLFF. The CDR3 DNA follows: TGTGCCAGCAGCTTGACAGAGAATGAAAAACTGTTTTTT.

V usage is TRBV19 and J usage is TRBJ2-4, with D perhaps TRBD1 (6 bases). The CDR3 sequence is 14 residues long. Trimming took off 9 bases at V and 0 bases at J, with 12 bases between the two ends. CDR1 and CDR2 (germline): LNHDA, SQIVND (reference sequence). The DNA of the CDR3 is TGTGCCAGCCGACAGGATTCAGCCAAAAACATTCAGTACTTC. Translated: CASRQDSAKNIQYF.

The genes are TRBV5-4 and TRBJ1-4; TRBD1 matches at 7 bases. The CDR3 extends over 15 amino acids. V was clipped by 3 bases and J by 6 bases; unmatched bases: 8. Germline V gene sequence: CDR1 SGHNT, CDR2 YYREEE (reference sequence). The CDR3 region is CASSSSGTADEKLFF. CDR3 in DNA: TGTGCCAGCAGCTCCTCCGGGACAGCGGATGAAAAACTGTTTTTT.

The V gene is TRBV28, the J gene TRBJ2-7, with 8 bases fitting TRBD1. Trimming took 1 base from V and 5 from J; bases not matched to a gene: 7. This CDR3 contains 15 residues. The germline V gene has CDR1 MDHEN and CDR2 SYDVKM. In nucleotides, the CDR3 is TGTGCCAGCAGTTTATTAGACAGGGGCCGCGACGAGCAGTACTTC. Translated, it gives CASSLLDRGRDEQYF.

This chain links TRBV5-6 with TRBJ2-3; D call uncertain. Trimming removed 6 bases from V and 3 bases from J, with 14 bases in between. The CDR3 is made up of 14 amino acids. Germline lookup yields CDR1 SGHDT and CDR2 YYEEEE. CDR3 nucleotide sequence: TGTGCCAGCACCAGCGTCGGTGGGACAGATACGCAGTATTTT. Amino acid sequence: CASTSVGGTDTQYF.

Only one count was recorded for this clone. V is TRBV7-4 and J is TRBJ2-6, with D possibly being TRBD2 (5 bases). This CDR3 region has 17 residues. Germline V gene lookup returns CDR1 SGHVT and CDR2 SQSDAQ. Deletions cut 5 bases from V and 0 bases from J, with 14 bases between. This CDR3 is CASSHQEDLSGANVLTF. CDR3 nucleotides: TGTGCCAGCAGCCATCAGGAGGATCTCTCTGGGGCCAACGTCCTGACTTTC.

V is TRBV7-8 and J is TRBJ2-7; 10 nucleotides line up with TRBD2. V gave up 5 bases and J gave up 5 bases; unmatched junction bases: 6. The CDR3 loop spans 14 amino acids. Per germline, CDR1 SGHVS and CDR2 FQNEAQ. For the CDR3, the DNA is TGTGCCAGCAGCCCTAGCGGGAGAAGTAACGAGCAGTACTTC. This codes for CASSPSGRSNEQYF.

As DNA, the CDR3 is TGTGCCAGCAGCCCGACAGGGGGCGCGTATGGCTACACCTTC. This codes for CASSPTGGAYGYTF. The chain carries TRBV16 and TRBJ1-2, with 10 bases identical to TRBD1. The CDR3 is made up of 14 amino acids. Germline-derived CDR1 and CDR2 are KGHSY and FQNENV. The V and J ends lost 4 bases and 5 bases, in that order; junction bases with no gene match: 4.

The genes are TRBV6-1 and TRBJ1-5; no definite D call. From germline, CDR1 is MNHNS and CDR2 SASEGT. The CDR3 is made up of 13 amino acids. Trimming cost V 0 bases and J 9 bases, with 9 bases left between them. CDR3 region: CASSEAEVGPQHF. The CDR3 DNA reads TGTGCCAGCAGTGAAGCCGAGGTTGGGCCCCAGCATTTT.

The rearrangement joins TRBV2 to TRBJ2-1, with D uncertain. This CDR3 region has 14 residues. Germline-derived CDR1 and CDR2 are SNHLY and FYNNEI. V gave up 0 bases and J gave up 4 bases, with 7 bases separating them. The CDR3 sequence: CASSEAAVYNEQFF. The CDR3, as DNA: TGTGCCAGCAGTGAAGCGGCTGTATACAATGAGCAGTTCTTC.

CDR3 in amino acids: CASSWLSGSYEQYF. The CDR3 DNA is TGCGCCAGCAGCTGGCTTAGCGGCTCCTACGAGCAGTACTTC. J is TRBJ2-7 and V is TRBV5-1, with D possibly matching TRBD2 (6 bases). The CDR3 runs 14 residues. Looked up from germline, CDR1 is SGHRS and CDR2 is YFSETQ. Between the trimmed V and J ends, which lost 3 bases and 0 bases, there was a span of 10 bases.

The genes are TRBV28 and TRBJ1-5, with 7 bases aligning to TRBD1. This CDR3 has 13 residues. Germline lookup yields CDR1 MDHEN and CDR2 SYDVKM. J gave up 4 bases and V 10 bases, and 7 bases lay outside the gene matches. This chain's CDR3 is CATTGQWNQPQHF. For the CDR3, the DNA is TGTGCCACCACGGGACAGTGGAATCAGCCCCAGCATTTT.

The chain carries TRBV5-1 and TRBJ2-1, with a possible D match to TRBD1 (6 bases). Germline assignment: CDR1 SGHRS and CDR2 YFSETQ. Trimming took off 4 bases at V and 5 bases at J, with 13 bases between the two ends. The length of the CDR3 is 14 residues. This CDR3 reads CASSVSRGNNEQFF. CDR3 coding DNA: TGCGCCAGCAGCGTATCAAGGGGGAACAATGAGCAGTTCTTC.

The V call is TRBV6-6, the J call TRBJ1-2; D is possibly TRBD1 (6 bases). Deletions cut 0 bases from V and 4 bases from J, with 9 bases between. This CDR3 contains 14 residues. The germline V gene has CDR1 MNHNY and CDR2 SVGAGI (reference sequence). The CDR3 is CASSYSEGVYGYTF. The CDR3 DNA sequence: TGTGCCAGCAGTTACTCCGAGGGGGTCTATGGCTACACCTTC.

Of note for this clone: At one boundary the junction diverges from the germline segment, which might be a read error. The chain couples TRBV4-2 to TRBJ2-2; 8 bases agree with TRBD1. The germline CDR1 and CDR2 sequences are LGHNA and YNFKEQ. The CDR3 has 17 amino acids. This CDR3 reads CASSLWTGNENPGELFF. The CDR3, as DNA: TGTGCCAGCAGCCTATGGACAGGGAATGAGAACCCCGGGGAGCTGTTTTTT.

This chain connects TRBV6-6 to TRBJ1-5; D remains ambiguous. CDR1 and CDR2 from the germline V gene are MNHNY and SVGAGI (reference sequence). Trimming left V 2 bases short and J 4 bases short, with 6 bases between. This CDR3 is 13 amino acids long. The DNA for the CDR3 is TGTGCCAGCAGTTACGGCTTTAATCAGCCCCAGCATTTT. Translated: CASSYGFNQPQHF.

This clone is categorized as medium-sized. V usage is TRBV2 and J usage is TRBJ2-5; possible D gene TRBD2, 6 bases. Trimming removed 6 bases at V and 5 bases at J, with 10 bases between. The CDR3 contains 12 residues. CDR1 is SNHLY, CDR2 FYNNEI, per germline. The CDR3 loop reads CASRKREETQYF. The DNA for the CDR3 is TGTGCCAGCAGGAAACGGGAGGAGACCCAGTACTTC.

The genes are TRBV7-9 and TRBJ2-3; 7 positions agree with TRBD2. Losses at the gene ends were 4 bases for V and 0 bases for J; bases not matched to a gene: 4. CDR1 and CDR2 from the germline V gene are SEHNR and FQNEAQ (reference sequence). The CDR3 runs to 15 residues. CDR3 sequence (DNA): TGTGCCAGCAGCTCCAGACTAGCTAGCACAGATACGCAGTATTTT. This sequence encodes CASSSRLASTDTQYF.

The genes are TRBV6-4 and TRBJ2-3; D is ambiguous. Per the germline V gene, CDR1 is MRHNA and CDR2 is SNTAGT. CDR3 length: 13 residues. V gave up 5 bases and J gave up 4 bases, with 10 bases separating them. CDR3 DNA sequence: TGTGCCAGCAGTCCGCGAGAGGCAGATACGCAGTATTTT. Protein sequence: CASSPREADTQYF.

The V gene is TRBV7-9, the J gene TRBJ2-5; 14 bases fit TRBD2. V trimming: 5 bases; J trimming: 5 bases; junction bases outside the gene matches: 13. Germline CDR1 SEHNR, CDR2 FQNEAQ (reference sequence). The CDR3 extends over 18 amino acids. CDR3 nucleotides: TGTGCCAGCAGCCCTCAACGCCAGACTAGCGGGAGGGCGGAGACCCAGTACTTC. It is translated as CASSPQRQTSGRAETQYF.

This chain connects TRBV13 to TRBJ2-2; no clear D gene. Germline values: CDR1 PRHDT, CDR2 FYEKMQ (reference sequence). V was pared by 0 bases and J by 5 bases, with 10 bases between. The length of the CDR3 is 15 residues. The CDR3 sequence is CASSLGRSRTGELFF. CDR3 in DNA: TGTGCCAGCAGCTTAGGGCGGAGCCGGACCGGGGAGCTGTTTTTT.

This clone was detected once. V is TRBV27 and J is TRBJ2-7, with 11 positions matching TRBD2. The CDR3 is 15 amino acids. Germline V gives CDR1 MNHEY, CDR2 SMNVEV (reference sequence). Trimming removed 6 bases from V and 1 base from J; junction bases left unmatched: 5. CDR3 sequence reads: CASRFGTSGSYEQYF. The DNA for the CDR3 is TGTGCCAGCAGATTCGGGACTAGCGGATCCTACGAGCAGTACTTC.

The rearrangement links TRBV28 to TRBJ2-7; 8 bases are a match to TRBD2. There are 14 residues in the CDR3. V lost 5 bases and J lost 2; bases outside the gene matches: 5. The germline gives CDR1 MDHEN, CDR2 SYDVKM. The CDR3 sequence is CASSPQRGTYEQYF. For the CDR3, the DNA is TGTGCCAGCAGTCCGCAGCGGGGGACCTACGAGCAGTACTTC.